The 12 T cell receptor beta chains given below trace back to one sample, sequenced in a study of blood T cell repertoires in COVID-19. Libraries were prepared by immunoSEQ multiplex PCR; TCRdb keeps only in-frame clonotypes and omits some of them. The sample yields roughly 140,000 clones, 84% seen once. Sequenced: peripheral blood. These receptors were obtained from a man aged 55 to 70 with active or convalescent COVID-19.

The chain is built from TRBV19 and TRBJ1-1; D ambiguous. Germline V gene lookup returns CDR1 LNHDA and CDR2 SQIVND (reference sequence). V gave up 7 bases and J gave up 0 bases, with 9 bases separating them. This CDR3 comprises 13 residues. CDR3: CASTIALNTEAFF. In nucleotides, the CDR3 is TGTGCCAGTACCATAGCCTTGAACACTGAAGCTTTCTTT.

V gene TRBV27 combines with J gene TRBJ1-1, with 7 nucleotides matching TRBD1. Germline-derived CDR1 and CDR2 are MNHEY and SMNVEV (reference sequence). V shed 8 bases and J 1 base; nucleotides not matched to a gene: 16. The CDR3 spans 17 residues. The CDR3 bases are TGTGCCAGCTCAGTCCTCCGGACAGGAAGCGGGAACACTGAAGCTTTCTTT. Protein: CASSVLRTGSGNTEAFF.

The chain couples TRBV10-3 to TRBJ2-5; 9 bases fit TRBD2. V dropped 6 bases and J dropped 3; count of bases not matched to a gene: 5. The CDR3 covers 14 residues. CDR1 and CDR2 (germline): ENHRY, SYGVKD. The CDR3 is CAISPSGIEETQYF. CDR3 coding DNA: TGTGCCATCAGCCCTAGCGGGATAGAAGAGACCCAGTACTTC.

This clone was recorded only once. The chain combines TRBV7-8 with TRBJ1-2; 10 bases align to TRBD1. With V trimmed by 1 base and J by 5 bases, 7 bases remained unmatched. Germline V gene data show CDR1 as SGHVS and CDR2 as FQNEAQ. The CDR3 spans 16 residues. The CDR3 is CASSLEPGQGRYGYTF. In nucleotides, the CDR3 is TGTGCCAGCAGCTTAGAACCGGGACAGGGGCGATATGGCTACACCTTC.

The CDR3 sequence: CASSLSGGSNEQFF. The CDR3 bases are TGTGCCAGCAGCCTGAGCGGGGGAAGCAATGAGCAGTTCTTC. The chain has TRBV7-9 and TRBJ2-1; TRBD2 agrees at 8 bases. This CDR3 has 14 amino acids. J was trimmed by 6 bases and V by 5 bases; bases with no gene match: 6. Germline CDR1 reads SEHNR; CDR2 reads FQNEAQ (reference sequence).

This chain connects TRBV30 to TRBJ1-1, with D hard to call. The CDR3 sequence is 12 residues long. Germline V gene data show CDR1 as GTSNPN and CDR2 as SVGIG (reference sequence). The germline V and J ends were trimmed by 2 bases and 4 bases, with 8 bases remaining between them. The CDR3 loop is CAWSWWSTEAFF. As DNA, the CDR3 is TGTGCCTGGAGTTGGTGGAGCACTGAAGCTTTCTTT.

Concerning this clone itself: The junction shows a germline mismatch at one end, possibly a read error. V and J are TRBV7-7 and TRBJ2-1, with 8 bases identical to TRBD2. Per the germline V gene, CDR1 is SSHAT and CDR2 is FNYEAQ (reference sequence). The CDR3 contains 15 residues. The CDR3 sequence is CASSSGGGSYNEQFF. In DNA form, the CDR3 reads TGTGCTAGCAGCTCGGGAGGGGGCTCCTACAATGAGCAGTTCTTC.

This clone was seen a single time. V and J are TRBV2 and TRBJ2-5; the match to TRBD2 covers 7 bases. CDR3 length: 17 amino acids. Trimming cost V 7 bases and J 4 bases; bases outside gene matches: 18. Germline-derived CDR1 and CDR2 are SNHLY and FYNNEI. DNA for the CDR3: TGTGCCAGCAAGGATGGAAGGACTAGGGGTTTCGGAGAGACCCAGTACTTC. Protein sequence: CASKDGRTRGFGETQYF.

The chain carries TRBV7-8 and TRBJ1-2; the match to TRBD1 covers 12 bases. J was trimmed by 8 bases and V by 6 bases; bases with no gene match: 13. The CDR3 has 16 residues. The germline V gene encodes CDR1 SGHVS and CDR2 FQNEAQ. DNA for the CDR3: TGTGCCAGCAGGATCGGGACAGGGGGCGCAGGAAAGGGCTACACCTTC. Amino acid sequence: CASRIGTGGAGKGYTF.

This clone appeared a single time. The chain couples TRBV4-3 to TRBJ1-6; D unclear. V dropped 1 base and J dropped 9 bases, with 22 bases sitting between them. The germline V gene encodes CDR1 LGHNA and CDR2 YSLEER. This CDR3 region has 18 residues. The CDR3 loop is CASSQGSGSDYRGSPLHF. CDR3 nucleotides: TGCGCCAGCAGCCAAGGGAGTGGTAGTGACTACCGGGGTTCACCCCTCCACTTT.

This chain connects TRBV4-3 to TRBJ2-1; 8 positions agree with TRBD2. Looked up from germline, CDR1 is LGHNA and CDR2 is YSLEER. The V segment lost 6 bases and the J segment 6 bases; nucleotides outside the gene matches: 10. This CDR3 contains 15 residues. DNA of the CDR3: TGCGCCAGCAGGGCGGAGCTAGCGGGCGGCAATGAGCAGTTCTTC. Protein: CASRAELAGGNEQFF.

This chain links TRBV3-1 (or the pseudogene TRBV3-2) with TRBJ1-1, with D unclear. V was cut by 1 base and J by 8 bases, with 11 bases left in between. The CDR3 covers 13 residues. Looked up from germline, CDR1 is LGHDT and CDR2 is YNNKEL (reference sequence). The CDR3 DNA is TGTGCCAGCAGCCAAGCTCGGACGGGGGAAGCTTTCTTT. Its translation is CASSQARTGEAFF.